The 20 T cell receptor beta chains listed next were all sequenced from one sample in a study of cytomegalovirus exposure and HLA in healthy donors. The PCR contained 60 Vbeta and 13 Jbeta primers. Produced via immunoSEQ multiplex PCR; TCRdb's table is partial and in-frame only. This sample yields over 150,000 clones, of which 82% are seen a single time; roughly a tenth belongs to the top ten. The sequenced sample was PBMCs. The receptors were sampled from a man in his fifties or sixties in good health and CMV-seropositive.

The rearrangement links TRBV19 to TRBJ2-7; D is possibly TRBD2 (5 bases). This CDR3 is built from 15 residues. V was cut by 0 bases and J by 4 bases, with 13 bases left in between. CDR1 and CDR2 from the germline V gene are LNHDA and SQIVND (reference sequence). CDR3: CASSIDLGGGYEQYF. Written as DNA, the CDR3 is TGTGCCAGTAGTATAGATCTAGGAGGTGGTTACGAGCAGTACTTC.

The chain is built from TRBV19 and TRBJ1-6; 11 bases agree with TRBD1. The germline CDR1 and CDR2 sequences are LNHDA and SQIVND (reference sequence). The CDR3 runs 15 residues. The ends lost 5 bases at V and 8 bases at J; junction bases unmatched: 5. DNA of the CDR3: TGTGCCAGTAGTGACGGACAGGGGGCTTATTCACCCCTCCACTTT. It codes for CASSDGQGAYSPLHF.

V usage is TRBV19 and J usage is TRBJ2-3, with a possible D match to TRBD2 (6 bases). Looked up from germline, CDR1 is LNHDA and CDR2 is SQIVND (reference sequence). The CDR3 is 15 residues long. V shed 3 bases and J shed 2 bases, with 12 bases lying between them. CDR3 nucleotide sequence: TGTGCCAGTAGTATTTCCGGGGGAGACACAGATACGCAGTATTTT. It specifies CASSISGGDTDTQYF.

This chain joins TRBV4-3 and TRBJ1-2; 7 bases map to TRBD1. Germline V gives CDR1 LGHNA, CDR2 YSLEER. The length of the CDR3 is 15 residues. V lost 0 bases to trimming and J lost 6 bases; unmatched junction nucleotides: 7. The CDR3, as DNA: TGCGCCAGCAGCCAAGATTGGGACAGACGGAATGGCTACACCTTC. Translation: CASSQDWDRRNGYTF.

V is TRBV29-1 and J is TRBJ2-7; 9 nucleotides line up with TRBD1. CDR3 length: 12 amino acids. The germline V gene has CDR1 SQVTM and CDR2 ANQGSEA. J gave up 2 bases and V 6 bases, and 2 bases lay outside the gene matches. For the CDR3, the DNA is TGCAGCGTGGGGGACAGGGCCTACGAGCAGTACTTC. This gives the protein CSVGDRAYEQYF.

The rearrangement links TRBV30 to TRBJ1-1; 9 bases match TRBD1. This CDR3 is built from 14 residues. The germline gives CDR1 GTSNPN, CDR2 SVGIG (reference sequence). Trimming at V came to 3 bases and at J to 5 bases, leaving 7 bases not matched to a gene. CDR3 sequence: CAWRDRGVKTEAFF. CDR3 coding DNA: TGTGCCTGGAGGGACAGGGGAGTAAAGACTGAAGCTTTCTTT.

Concerning this clone itself: Other DNA sequences in the sample encode the same CDR3. The chain recombines TRBV27 with TRBJ2-3; D gene ambiguous. Between the trimmed V and J ends, which lost 0 bases and 4 bases, there was a span of 8 bases. The CDR3 has 14 residues. Germline CDR1 and CDR2: MNHEY and SMNVEV (reference sequence). CDR3 sequence: CASSLSSPADTQYF. DNA for the CDR3: TGTGCCAGCAGTTTATCGTCCCCCGCAGATACGCAGTATTTT.

This clone has more than one count but fewer than ten. V gene TRBV6-1 combines with J gene TRBJ2-3, with TRBD2 matching over 8 bases. This CDR3 has 15 amino acids. V shed 2 bases, J shed 5 bases, and the junction held 6 bases outside the gene matches. Germline CDR1 is MNHNS and CDR2 is SASEGT. DNA of the CDR3: TGTGCCAGCAGTGAAACGAGCGGGGGAAGAGATACGCAGTATTTT. Translating it yields CASSETSGGRDTQYF.

The chain has TRBV4-2 and TRBJ1-1; the D is unclear. Per germline, CDR1 LGHNA and CDR2 YNFKEQ. V was cut by 5 bases and J by 1 base, with 11 bases left in between. CDR3 length equals 14 residues. The CDR3 reads CASSTNGENTEAFF. The CDR3 nucleotides read TGTGCCAGCAGCACCAACGGAGAGAACACTGAAGCTTTCTTT.

V is TRBV27 and J is TRBJ2-2; 7 bases map to TRBD1. Trimming at V came to 7 bases and at J to 0 bases, leaving 8 bases not matched to a gene. Germline lookup yields CDR1 MNHEY and CDR2 SMNVEV (reference sequence). This CDR3 has 16 residues. The CDR3 loop is CASTLTGTTNTGELFF. For the CDR3, the DNA is TGTGCCAGCACCCTGACAGGGACAACGAACACCGGGGAGCTGTTTTTT.

The chain combines TRBV7-9 with TRBJ1-5; D ambiguous. The CDR3 is 14 residues long. V gave up 5 bases and J gave up 2 bases, with 10 bases separating them. Germline V gene data show CDR1 as SEHNR and CDR2 as FQNEAQ (reference sequence). CDR3 sequence (DNA): TGTGCCAGCAGCCGGGGTGGTGGCAATCAGCCCCAGCATTTT. This sequence encodes CASSRGGGNQPQHF.

The J gene is TRBJ1-2, the V gene TRBV28; TRBD1 matches at 7 bases. From germline, CDR1 is MDHEN and CDR2 SYDVKM. The CDR3 extends over 15 amino acids. V lost 5 bases, J lost 5 bases, and 11 bases stayed unmatched. The CDR3 nucleotides are TGTGCCAGCAGTACAGGCGTCGGACAGGTTTATGGCTACACCTTC. The encoded protein is CASSTGVGQVYGYTF.

A word on this clone: Relative to the germline gene, one junction end is altered; a read error may explain this. The chain carries TRBV7-2 and TRBJ2-1; 10 bases line up with TRBD2. The germline V gene encodes CDR1 SGHTA and CDR2 FQGNSA. There are 16 residues in the CDR3. The CDR3 protein is CVSSLKGLARGNEQFF. The CDR3 bases are TGTGTCAGCAGCTTAAAGGGACTAGCGAGGGGAAATGAGCAGTTCTTC.

V gene TRBV30 combines with J gene TRBJ1-4; D possibly corresponds to TRBD1 (5 bases). Trimming left V 3 bases short and J 6 bases short, with 14 bases between. The CDR3 has 14 residues. Germline V gene lookup returns CDR1 GTSNPN and CDR2 SVGIG (reference sequence). The CDR3 region is CAWSAGGYDEKLFF. CDR3 in DNA: TGTGCCTGGAGCGCGGGGGGGTACGATGAAAAACTGTTTTTT.

The chain combines TRBV4-3 with TRBJ2-3, with 7 bases lining up with TRBD1. Looked up from germline, CDR1 is LGHNA and CDR2 is YSLEER. The V segment lost 2 bases and the J segment 1 base; nucleotides outside the gene matches: 0. The CDR3 sequence is 14 residues long. CDR3 protein: CASSQTGGTDTQYF. CDR3 nucleotide sequence: TGCGCCAGCAGCCAAACAGGGGGCACAGATACGCAGTATTTT.

The V call is TRBV7-6, the J call TRBJ2-5; 7 nucleotides line up with TRBD1. With 5 bases clipped from V and 2 bases from J, the junction kept 8 bases outside the gene matches. This CDR3 comprises 15 residues. CDR1 and CDR2 (germline): SGHVS, FNYEAQ. CDR3 nucleotide sequence: TGTGCCAGCAGCCTCCCCCGGGACAGACAAGAGACCCAGTACTTC. Translating gives CASSLPRDRQETQYF. The full variable domain, completed using reference TRBV7-6 and TRBJ2-5, is GAGVSQSPRYKVTKRGQDVALRCDPISGHVSLYWYRQALGQGPEFLTYFNYEAQQDKSGLPNDRFSAERPEGSISTLTIQRTEQRDSAMYRCASSLPRDRQETQYFGPGTRLLVL.

The rearrangement joins TRBV7-2 to TRBJ2-3, with 7 bases matching TRBD2. This CDR3 spans 13 amino acids. Germline loops: CDR1 SGHTA, CDR2 FQGNSA. With V trimmed by 10 bases and J by 3 bases, 7 bases remained unmatched. This CDR3 reads CAKTSVGTDTQYF. For the CDR3, the DNA is TGTGCCAAAACTAGCGTAGGTACAGATACGCAGTATTTT. Full variable domain (remainder filled in from reference TRBV7-2 and TRBJ2-3): GAGVSQSPSNKVTEKGKDVELRCDPISGHTALYWYRQSLGQGLEFLIYFQGNSAPDKSGLPSDRFSAERTGGSVSTLTIQRTQQEDSAVYLCAKTSVGTDTQYFGPGTRLTVL.

This clone was detected a few times. The chain recombines TRBV2 with TRBJ2-2; a weak D match, TRBD1 (6 bases). Trimming stripped 7 bases from V and 4 bases from J, with 16 bases between. There are 15 residues in the CDR3. The germline CDR1 and CDR2 sequences are SNHLY and FYNNEI. The chain's CDR3 is CASTTYRGSTGELFF. The CDR3 nucleotides read TGTGCCAGCACCACATATAGGGGGAGCACCGGGGAGCTGTTTTTT.

As regards this clone: Mismatch with germline at one junction end may stem from a read error. This chain links TRBV7-7 with TRBJ2-3; 9 nucleotides align to TRBD2. CDR3 length equals 15 residues. CDR1 is SSHAT, CDR2 FNYEAQ, per germline (reference sequence). The CDR3 region is CASSLRREGTDTQYF. CDR3 sequence (DNA): TGTGCTAGCAGCTTAAGGCGGGAGGGGACAGATACGCAGTATTTT. The variable domain in full, with the rest retrieved from reference TRBV7-7 and TRBJ2-3, is GAGVSQSPRYKVTKRGQDVTLRCDPISSHATLYWYQQALGQGPEFLTYFNYEAQPDKSGLPSDRFSAERPEGSISTLTIQRTEQRDSAMYRCASSLRREGTDTQYFGPGTRLTVL.

The V and J genes are TRBV28 and TRBJ1-2, with a possible D match to TRBD1 (6 bases). Trimming removed 2 bases at V and 8 bases at J, with 12 bases between. This CDR3 is 13 amino acids long. Looked up from germline, CDR1 is MDHEN and CDR2 is SYDVKM. In DNA, the CDR3 is TGTGCCAGCAGTTTAGTCCAGGGGCCCGGCTACACCTTC. This encodes CASSLVQGPGYTF.